These T cell receptor beta chains were read from a single sample in a study of T-cell reconstitution after alpha-beta-depleted transplantation in children. TCRdb independently ran MiXCR on the PCR reads; one entry per CDR3 protein. Of approximately 200,000 distinct CDR3 sequences in the sample, more than 12% are singletons; the top ten hold about 13%. Sequencing used PBMCs from the stem cell graft donor, obtained from the stem cell graft. The origin of the receptors is a human donor who donated a stem cell graft to a child with acute lymphoblastic leukemia. Each CDR3 is given with its conserved first and last residue. The D gene is left open where the match is weak. Rows give clone size only sometimes, using once, few, many, or a class for an expanded clone.

J gene	V gene	clone size	CDR3 length	D gene	CDR3 DNA	CDR3 protein
TRBJ2-2	TRBV20-1	many	13	NA	TGCAGTGCTCCCCGCGACCCTGTCGGGGAGCTGTTTTTT	CSAPRDPVGELFF
TRBJ2-2	TRBV20-1	many	14	TRBD2	TGCAGTGCCACCGGGACTAGGAGGACCGGGGAGCTGTTTTTT	CSATGTRRTGELFF
TRBJ2-5	TRBV20-1	few	14	NA	TGCAGTGCTCCGGGGCTAGCGCCGCAAGAGACCCAGTACTTC	CSAPGLAPQETQYF
TRBJ2-3	TRBV12-3/TRBV12-4	few	17	TRBD2	TGTGCCAGCAGTCTATCGCGACTAGCGGGAGAGGTAGATACGCAGTATTTT	CASSLSRLAGEVDTQYF
TRBJ1-5	TRBV5-1	few	17	TRBD1	TGCGCCAGCAGCTTCGGGACAGGAAAAGGTAGCAATCAGCCCCAGCATTTT	CASSFGTGKGSNQPQHF
TRBJ2-1	TRBV5-1	many	15	NA	TGCGCCAGCAGCTTGATAGTGGGGCTCGACAATGAGCAGTTCTTC	CASSLIVGLDNEQFF
TRBJ2-3	TRBV20-1	NA	14	TRBD1	TGCAATGCCGTTGGGACAGCGGTTACAGATACGCAGTATTTT	CNAVGTAVTDTQYF
TRBJ1-5	TRBV5-1	many	14	TRBD1	TGCGCCAGCAGCATAGCAGGGGGGAATCAGCCCCAGCATTTT	CASSIAGGNQPQHF
TRBJ2-2	TRBV29-1	many	13	NA	TGCAGCGTTGAGTTTGTGGACACCGGGGAGCTGTTTTTT	CSVEFVDTGELFF
TRBJ2-7	TRBV7-2	NA	17	TRBD2	TGTGCCAGCAGCTCATACTTAGCGGGAAGGGTCTCCTACGAGCAGTACTTC	CASSSYLAGRVSYEQYF
TRBJ1-3	TRBV5-1	many	14	NA	TGCGCCAGCACCCCCGAGTCGTCTGGAAACACCATATATTTT	CASTPESSGNTIYF
TRBJ2-7	TRBV24-1	many	11	NA	TGTGCCCTCACGGACAGCTACGAGCAGTACTTC	CALTDSYEQYF
TRBJ1-4	TRBV12-3/TRBV12-4	many	14	NA	TGTGCCAGCAGTTTTCAGGTCGGGGCTGAAAAACTGTTTTTT	CASSFQVGAEKLFF
TRBJ2-7	TRBV20-1	NA	15	TRBD1	TGCAGTGCTAGAGATTCCAGGACAGGGTCCTACGAGCAGTACTTC	CSARDSRTGSYEQYF